This T cell receptor beta chain derives from a study of T cell changes during pregnancy in multiple sclerosis. Sequenced by immunoSEQ multiplex PCR; TCRdb stores in-frame clones only, minus some. Counted here are tens of thousands of clones, 92% occurring once; the ten biggest clones make up about 2.3%. CDR3 length: 15 residues. Trimming left V 0 bases short and J 5 bases short, with 11 bases between. Germline CDR1 is SGDLS and CDR2 is YYNGEE. The J gene is TRBJ1-4, the V gene TRBV9; the D is unclear. The specimen comprised peripheral blood, sampled in the first trimester of pregnancy. The TCR comes from a female donor with multiple sclerosis, enrolled in a pregnancy study. The CDR3: CASSVAGVENEKLFF. The CDR3 DNA is TGTGCCAGCAGCGTAGCCGGGGTAGAGAATGAAAAACTGTTTTTT.